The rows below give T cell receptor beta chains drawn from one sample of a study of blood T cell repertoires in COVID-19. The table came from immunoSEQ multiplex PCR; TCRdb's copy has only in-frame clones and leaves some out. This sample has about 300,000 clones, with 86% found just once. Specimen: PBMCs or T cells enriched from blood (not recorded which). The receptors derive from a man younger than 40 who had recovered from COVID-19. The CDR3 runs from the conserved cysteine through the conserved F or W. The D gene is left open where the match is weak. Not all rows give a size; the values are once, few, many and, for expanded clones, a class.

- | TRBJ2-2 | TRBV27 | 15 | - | CASSRQGTFPGELFF | TGTGCCAGCAGCCGTCAGGGGACGTTCCCCGGGGAGCTGTTTTTT
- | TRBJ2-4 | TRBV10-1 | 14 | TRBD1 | CASSESQGAVIQYF | TGCGCCAGCAGTGAGTCTCAGGGGGCGGTCATTCAGTACTTC
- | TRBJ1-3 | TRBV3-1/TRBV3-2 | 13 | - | CASSQDQGNTIYF | TGTGCCAGCAGCCAAGATCAAGGAAACACCATATATTTT
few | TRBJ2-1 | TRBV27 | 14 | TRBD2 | CASSLMRGGNEQFF | TGTGCCAGCAGTTTAATGCGGGGGGGTAATGAGCAGTTCTTC
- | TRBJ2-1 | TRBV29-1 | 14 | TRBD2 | CSSGGTSGINEQFF | TGCAGCTCCGGGGGGACTAGCGGGATAAATGAGCAGTTCTTC
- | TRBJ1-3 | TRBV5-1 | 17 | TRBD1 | CASSWGDRSISGNTIYF | TGCGCCAGCAGCTGGGGGGACAGATCTATCTCTGGAAACACCATATATTTT
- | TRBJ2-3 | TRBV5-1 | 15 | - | CASSLFSSGADTQYF | TGCGCCAGCAGCTTGTTTAGTAGCGGCGCAGATACGCAGTATTTT
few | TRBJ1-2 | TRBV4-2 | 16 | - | CASSQDPQEVYEGYTF | TGTGCCAGCAGCCAAGACCCCCAGGAGGTGTACGAGGGCTACACCTTC
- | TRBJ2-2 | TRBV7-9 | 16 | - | CASSLLGPTNTGELFF | TGTGCCAGCAGCTTACTAGGCCCAACAAACACCGGGGAGCTGTTTTTT
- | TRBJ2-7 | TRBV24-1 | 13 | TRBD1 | CATQGEISYEQYF | TGTGCCACACAGGGGGAAATTTCCTACGAGCAGTACTTC
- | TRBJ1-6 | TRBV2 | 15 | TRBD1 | CASTLQGESNSPLHF | TGTGCCAGCACCCTACAGGGGGAAAGCAATTCACCCCTCCACTTT
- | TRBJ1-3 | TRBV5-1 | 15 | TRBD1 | CASSLRGQSGNTIYF | TGCGCCAGCAGCTTGCGGGGACAGTCAGGAAACACCATATATTTT
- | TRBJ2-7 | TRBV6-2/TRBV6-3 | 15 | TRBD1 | CASSTAGTGAYEQYF | TGTGCCAGCAGTACCGCCGGGACAGGGGCCTACGAGCAGTACTTC
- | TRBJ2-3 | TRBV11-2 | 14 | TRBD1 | CASSPQGSTDTQYF | TGTGCCAGCAGCCCACAGGGGAGCACAGATACGCAGTATTTT
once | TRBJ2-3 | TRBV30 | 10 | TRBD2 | CAWGRGEKHF | TGTGCCTGGGGGCGGGGGGAAAAGCATTTT
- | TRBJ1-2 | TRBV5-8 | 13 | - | CASSLDRNYGYTF | TGTGCCAGCAGCTTGGACAGGAACTATGGCTACACCTTC
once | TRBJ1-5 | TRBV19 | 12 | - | CASGWNNQPQHF | TGTGCCAGCGGGTGGAATAATCAGCCCCAGCATTTT
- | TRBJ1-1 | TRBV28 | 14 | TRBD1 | CASSQRQGSTEAFF | TGTGCCAGCAGTCAGCGACAGGGCTCCACTGAAGCTTTCTTT
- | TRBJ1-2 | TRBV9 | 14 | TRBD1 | CASSVAGHRGGYTF | TGTGCCAGCAGCGTAGCTGGCCACAGGGGTGGCTACACCTTC
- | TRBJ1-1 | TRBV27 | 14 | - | CASSFSRVNTEAFF | TGTGCCAGCAGTTTTAGCAGGGTGAACACTGAAGCTTTCTTT
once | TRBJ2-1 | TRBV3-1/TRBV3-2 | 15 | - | CASSQDLLSYNEQFF | TGTGCCAGCAGCCAAGATTTACTCTCCTACAATGAGCAGTTCTTC
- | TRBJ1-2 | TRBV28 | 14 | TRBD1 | CASSSPGQGWGYTF | TGTGCCAGCAGTTCTCCGGGACAGGGTTGGGGCTACACCTTC
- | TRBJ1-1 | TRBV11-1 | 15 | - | CASSLNLAPNTEAFF | TGTGCCAGCAGCTTAAATTTGGCTCCGAACACTGAAGCTTTCTTT
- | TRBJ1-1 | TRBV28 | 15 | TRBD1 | CANLPPGTENTEAFF | TGTGCCAACCTTCCTCCGGGGACAGAGAACACTGAAGCTTTCTTT
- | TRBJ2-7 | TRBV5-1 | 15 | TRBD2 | CASSDLAGAFNEQYF | TGCGCCAGCAGCGACCTAGCGGGAGCATTCAACGAGCAGTACTTC
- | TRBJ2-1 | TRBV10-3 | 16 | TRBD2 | CAISAAPGLADNEQFF | TGTGCCATCAGTGCCGCACCGGGACTAGCCGACAATGAGCAGTTCTTC
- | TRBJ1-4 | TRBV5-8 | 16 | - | CASSPFRFSPNEKLFF | TGTGCCAGCAGCCCTTTCAGGTTCTCGCCTAATGAAAAACTGTTTTTT
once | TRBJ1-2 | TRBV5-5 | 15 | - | CASSLGATINYGYTF | TGTGCCAGCAGCTTGGGGGCGACAATAAACTATGGCTACACCTTC
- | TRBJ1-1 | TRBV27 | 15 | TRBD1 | CASSSPGQGTTEAFF | TGTGCCAGCAGCTCCCCGGGACAGGGGACCACTGAAGCTTTCTTT
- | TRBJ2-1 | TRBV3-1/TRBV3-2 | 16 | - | CASSQTTPSSYNEQFF | TGTGCCAGCAGCCAAACGACACCGAGCTCCTACAATGAGCAGTTCTTC